This TCR beta chain appears in the sequencing data of a study of OX40 agonist ivuxolimab in advanced cancers. Turning to the study itself: In this trial design, patients received ivuxolimab intravenously at 0.01 to 10 mg/kg every 2 weeks. The dose-escalation cohort was roughly 83% male, with a mean age of around 54 years, ranging about 20 to 85.

Sequenced by immunoSEQ multiplex PCR; TCRdb stores in-frame clones only, minus some. The sample has about 25,000 clones, roughly 90% seen once. Whole-study results and caveats: On average, CD8+ T cells showed a greater number of expanded clones than CD4+.

V lost 11 bases to trimming and J lost 5 bases; unmatched junction nucleotides: 9. This CDR3 comprises 14 residues. Germline V gives CDR1 MNHNY, CDR2 SVGAGI (reference sequence). Patients were ineligible given autoimmune disease history or systemic immunosuppression. As for this clone: Its antigen is not known.

The clonotype originates from an adult with an advanced solid tumor such as melanoma, head and neck, liver or kidney cancer. Sequenced material: CD4+ or CD8+ T cells sorted from blood, taken in a trial of the OX40 agonist ivuxolimab. The chain links TRBV6-6 to TRBJ2-3, with 11 bases matching TRBD2. The CDR3 loop reads CASRASGGRDTQYF. The CDR3 DNA reads as TGTGCCTCGAGGGCTAGCGGGGGGCGAGATACGCAGTATTTT.